This entry features one T cell receptor beta chain sequence. What it binds is unknown. Germline V gene data show CDR1 as MNHEY and CDR2 as SVGAGI. V shed 6 bases and J shed 0 bases, with 8 bases lying between them. The CDR3 covers 13 residues. Deep-level assay runs were performed. Authors' analysis steps: ImmunoSEQ gave junction-only sequences without quality scores, so filtering differed. TCRdb's copy holds only in-frame clones and misses some; the assay was immunoSEQ multiplex PCR. Clone size and the V and J calls come from that table; the DNA yielded D and trimming. The repertoire consists of roughly 2,500,000 clones, with 93% occurring once and the leading ten covering 0.35% to 0.45%. This entry belongs to a study of shared clonotypes between healthy human individuals. Study results and limitations: Sharing across several donors was seen in 4.5% to 6.5% of naive CD4 clonotypes. Represented diversity, genetic and exposure-history alike, was limited by few donors.

The sequence was collected from a man between 18 and 29 years old in good health. Some clones in this sample may be carry-over from other donors' samples. The sequencing input was naive CD4+ T cells from PBMCs. The sample's subset: CD45RA+ positively selected. The chain couples TRBV6-5 to TRBJ1-1, with unresolved D. The CDR3 protein is CASRTQVNTEAFF. The CDR3 DNA sequence: TGTGCCAGCAGAACGCAGGTGAACACTGAAGCTTTCTTT.